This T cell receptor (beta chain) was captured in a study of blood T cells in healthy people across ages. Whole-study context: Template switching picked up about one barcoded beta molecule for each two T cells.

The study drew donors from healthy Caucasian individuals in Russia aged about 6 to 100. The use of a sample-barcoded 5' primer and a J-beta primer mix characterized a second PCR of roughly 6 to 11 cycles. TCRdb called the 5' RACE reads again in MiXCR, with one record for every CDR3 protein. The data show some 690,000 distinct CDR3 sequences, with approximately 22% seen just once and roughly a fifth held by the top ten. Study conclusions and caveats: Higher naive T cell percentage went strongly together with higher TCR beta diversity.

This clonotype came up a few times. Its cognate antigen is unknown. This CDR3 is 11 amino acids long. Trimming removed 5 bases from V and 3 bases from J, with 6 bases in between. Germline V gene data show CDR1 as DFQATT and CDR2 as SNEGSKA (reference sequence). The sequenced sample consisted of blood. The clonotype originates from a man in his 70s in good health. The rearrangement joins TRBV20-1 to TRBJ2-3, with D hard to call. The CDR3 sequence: CSAVLTDTQYF. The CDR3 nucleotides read TGCAGTGCTGTCCTTACAGATACGCAGTATTTT.